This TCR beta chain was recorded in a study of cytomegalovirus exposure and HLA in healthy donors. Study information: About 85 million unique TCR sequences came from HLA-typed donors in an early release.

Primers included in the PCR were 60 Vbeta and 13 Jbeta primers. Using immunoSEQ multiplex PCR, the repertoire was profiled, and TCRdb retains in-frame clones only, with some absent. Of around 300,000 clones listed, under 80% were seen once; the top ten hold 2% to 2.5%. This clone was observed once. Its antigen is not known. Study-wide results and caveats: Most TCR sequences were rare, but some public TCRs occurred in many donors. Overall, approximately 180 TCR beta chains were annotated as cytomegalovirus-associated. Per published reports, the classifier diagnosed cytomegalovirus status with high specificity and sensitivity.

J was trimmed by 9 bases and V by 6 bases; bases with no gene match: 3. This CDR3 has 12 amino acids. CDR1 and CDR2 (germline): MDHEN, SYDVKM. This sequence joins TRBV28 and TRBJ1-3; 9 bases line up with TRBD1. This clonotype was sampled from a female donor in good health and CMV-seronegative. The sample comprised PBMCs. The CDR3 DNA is TGTGCCAGCAGACAGGGGGCAGGCACCATATATTTT. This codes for CASRQGAGTIYF.